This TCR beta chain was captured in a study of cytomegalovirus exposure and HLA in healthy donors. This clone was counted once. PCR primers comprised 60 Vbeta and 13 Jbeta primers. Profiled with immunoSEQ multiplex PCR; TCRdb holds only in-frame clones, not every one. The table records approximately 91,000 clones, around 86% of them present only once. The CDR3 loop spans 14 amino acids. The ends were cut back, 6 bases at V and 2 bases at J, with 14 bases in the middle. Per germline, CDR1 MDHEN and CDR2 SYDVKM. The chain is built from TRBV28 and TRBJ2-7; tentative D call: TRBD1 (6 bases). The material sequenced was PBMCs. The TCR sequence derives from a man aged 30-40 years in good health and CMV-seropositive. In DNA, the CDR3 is TGTGCCAGCAGCGCCGTGACAGGCACCTACGAGCAGTACTTC. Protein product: CASSAVTGTYEQYF.